This note documents a single T cell receptor beta chain sequence. The data were taken from a study of blood T cell repertoires in COVID-19. Study-wide context: Sites in the United States, Italy and Spain provided acute and convalescent COVID-19 samples.

Method: immunoSEQ multiplex PCR; TCRdb's copy keeps in-frame clones and lacks some. The repertoire holds 45,000 to 65,000 clones, with 91% as singletons. V lost 5 bases to trimming and J lost 2 bases; unmatched junction nucleotides: 4. The CDR3 consists of 13 residues. The germline CDR1 and CDR2 sequences are SGHNT and YYREEE (reference sequence). The V gene is TRBV5-4, the J gene TRBJ2-7; 7 bases match TRBD1. The TCR comes from a human donor in a cohort sampled during active COVID-19. Sequenced material: peripheral blood. The CDR3 loop reads CASRDRNTYEQYF. The CDR3 DNA reads as TGTGCCAGCAGGGACAGGAACACCTACGAGCAGTACTTC.